Each of the 2 T cell receptor beta chains below was sequenced from the same sample in a study of cytomegalovirus exposure and HLA in healthy donors (dated by TCRdb to the late 2010s). The library was made by the immunoSEQ multiplex PCR assay. For the multiplex PCR, a mixture combining 60 forward primers for TCR Vbeta segments and 13 reverse primers for TCR Jbeta segments was used. TCRdb holds this immuneACCESS table with in-frame rearrangements only. Some clones are missing; in checked studies, unresolved V genes explain under half, and the rest has no known cause. This sample has 100,000 or so clones in its table, and around 77% of those were observed once. Of the sample, approximately 8.6% is held by the ten largest clones. The material sequenced was PBMCs. The source is a woman aged 40 to 50 in good health and CMV-seropositive.

This clone was seen a few times. The rearrangement joins TRBV11-2 to TRBJ2-6, with 7 nucleotides matching TRBD1. This CDR3 region has 19 residues. CDR1 and CDR2 from the germline V gene are SGHAT and FQNNGV. V dropped 2 bases and J dropped 0; count of bases not matched to a gene: 10. Here the CDR3 reads CASSLLWTGKLSGANVLTF. The CDR3 DNA reads as TGTGCCAGCAGCTTACTCTGGACAGGAAAACTCTCTGGGGCCAACGTCCTGACTTTC.

This clone showed up just once. The chain recombines TRBV7-7 with TRBJ2-5, with TRBD2 matching 14 bases. Germline V CDR1 and CDR2: SSHAT, FNYEAQ (reference sequence). CDR3 size: 17 residues. The junction had 9 bases not matched to a gene; V was cut back by 5 bases and J by 4 bases. The DNA for the CDR3 is TGTGCCAGCAGCCTGGGACTAGCGGGAGTTTTAAGAGAGACCCAGTACTTC. Encoded protein: CASSLGLAGVLRETQYF.